The T cell receptor (beta chain) under discussion was sequenced for a study of T cells in Graves' hyperthyroidism and ophthalmopathy. Study outcomes and limitations: Ophthalmopathy, as predicted by the model, came a median 6.5 months after the prediction. Within blood appeared most thyroid clonotypes that had expanded above 0.001.

There were TCR beta CDR3 regions amplified from RNA transcripts. The HTBI primer set was used in a first-round RT-PCR of the TCR CDR3. Each CDR3 protein is one row after TCRdb ran MiXCR on the multiplex PCR reads. The data hold a few hundred thousand distinct CDR3 sequences, with around 42% observed a single time. Germline loops: CDR1 SGDLS, CDR2 YYNGEE. The CDR3 has 14 residues. Trimming stripped 4 bases from V and 4 bases from J, with 14 bases between. Uncontrolled infection, other autoimmune disease, pregnancy and lactation each barred patients from inclusion. In making diagnoses, clinical symptoms, serum thyroxine and TRAb, thyroid ultrasound and orbital computed tomography were all used. Of note for this clonotype: What it binds is unknown.

The chain joins TRBV9 to TRBJ1-1; D might be TRBD1 (6 bases). The source of this sequence is a woman aged 18-29 years with Graves' hyperthyroidism. Sequencing input: peripheral blood or thyroid tissue (not recorded which). CDR3 bases: TGTGCCAGCAGCCCGATGGGGGCGGCCACTGAAGCTTTCTTT. Translating it yields CASSPMGAATEAFF.